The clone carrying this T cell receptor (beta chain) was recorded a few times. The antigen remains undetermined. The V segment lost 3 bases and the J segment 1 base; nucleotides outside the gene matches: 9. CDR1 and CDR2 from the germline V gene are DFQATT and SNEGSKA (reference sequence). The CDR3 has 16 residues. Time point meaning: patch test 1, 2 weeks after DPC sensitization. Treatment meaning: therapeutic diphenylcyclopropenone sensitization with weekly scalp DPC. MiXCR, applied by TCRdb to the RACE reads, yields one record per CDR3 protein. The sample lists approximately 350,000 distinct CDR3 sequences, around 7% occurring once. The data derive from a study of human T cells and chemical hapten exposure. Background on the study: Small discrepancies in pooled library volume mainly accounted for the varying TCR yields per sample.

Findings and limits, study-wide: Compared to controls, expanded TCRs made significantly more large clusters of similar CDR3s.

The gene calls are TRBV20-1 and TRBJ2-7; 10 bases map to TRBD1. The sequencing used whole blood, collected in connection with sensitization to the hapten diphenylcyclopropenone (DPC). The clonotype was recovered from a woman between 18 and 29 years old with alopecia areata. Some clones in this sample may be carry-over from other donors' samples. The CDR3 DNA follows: TGCAGTGCTAGGGTGATGGACAGGGGGGATTCCTACGAGCAGTACTTC. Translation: CSARVMDRGDSYEQYF.